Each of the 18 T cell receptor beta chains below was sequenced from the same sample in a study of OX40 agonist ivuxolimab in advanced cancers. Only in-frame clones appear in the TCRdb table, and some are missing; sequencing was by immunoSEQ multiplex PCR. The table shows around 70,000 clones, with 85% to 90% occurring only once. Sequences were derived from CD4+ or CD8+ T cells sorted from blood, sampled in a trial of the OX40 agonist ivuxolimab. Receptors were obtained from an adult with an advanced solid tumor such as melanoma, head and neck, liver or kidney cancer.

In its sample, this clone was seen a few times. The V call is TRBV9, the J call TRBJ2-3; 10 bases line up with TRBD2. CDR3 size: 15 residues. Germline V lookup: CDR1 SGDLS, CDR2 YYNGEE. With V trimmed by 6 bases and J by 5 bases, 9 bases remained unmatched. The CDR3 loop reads CASTLRSGGEDTQYF. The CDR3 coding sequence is TGTGCCAGCACTCTCAGGAGCGGGGGGGAAGATACGCAGTATTTT.

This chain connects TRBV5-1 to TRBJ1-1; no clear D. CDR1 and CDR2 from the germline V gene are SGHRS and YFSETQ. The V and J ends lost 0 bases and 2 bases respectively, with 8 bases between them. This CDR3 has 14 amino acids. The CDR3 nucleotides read TGCGCCAGCAGCTTGGTACCCCTAAACACTGAAGCTTTCTTT. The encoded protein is CASSLVPLNTEAFF.

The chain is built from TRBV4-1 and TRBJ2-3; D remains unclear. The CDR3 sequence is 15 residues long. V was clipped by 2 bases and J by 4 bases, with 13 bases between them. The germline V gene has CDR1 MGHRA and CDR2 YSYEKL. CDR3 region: CASSQSDFGADTQYF. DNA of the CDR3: TGCGCCAGCAGCCAATCGGATTTCGGAGCAGATACGCAGTATTTT.

In DNA form, the CDR3 reads TGTGCCAGCAGTGAACCGGGACAAGGGGGGGGGAACACTGAAGCTTTCTTT. It translates to CASSEPGQGGGNTEAFF. The rearrangement joins TRBV6-4 to TRBJ1-1; possible D gene TRBD1, 6 bases. The CDR3 totals 17 residues. Trimming pared 3 bases from V and 1 base from J, leaving 18 bases between. Germline CDR1 and CDR2: MRHNA and SNTAGT.

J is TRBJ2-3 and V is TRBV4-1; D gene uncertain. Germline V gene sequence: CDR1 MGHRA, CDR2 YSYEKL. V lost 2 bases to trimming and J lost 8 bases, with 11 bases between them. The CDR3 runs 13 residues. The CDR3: CASSQIPPTTQYF. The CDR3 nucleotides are TGCGCCAGCAGCCAAATCCCCCCGACTACGCAGTATTTT.

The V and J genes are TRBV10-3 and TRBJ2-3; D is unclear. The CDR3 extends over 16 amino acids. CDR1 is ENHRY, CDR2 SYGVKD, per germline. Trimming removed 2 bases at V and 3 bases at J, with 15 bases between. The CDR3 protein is CAISEGLGIGTDTQYF. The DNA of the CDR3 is TGTGCCATCAGTGAGGGGCTGGGGATTGGGACAGATACGCAGTATTTT.

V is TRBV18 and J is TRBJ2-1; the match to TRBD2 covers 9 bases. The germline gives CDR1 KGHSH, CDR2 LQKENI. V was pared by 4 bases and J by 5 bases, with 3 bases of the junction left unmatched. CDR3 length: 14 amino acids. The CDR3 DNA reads TGTGCCAGCTCACTCCAGCGGGGGGACAATGAGCAGTTCTTC. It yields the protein CASSLQRGDNEQFF.

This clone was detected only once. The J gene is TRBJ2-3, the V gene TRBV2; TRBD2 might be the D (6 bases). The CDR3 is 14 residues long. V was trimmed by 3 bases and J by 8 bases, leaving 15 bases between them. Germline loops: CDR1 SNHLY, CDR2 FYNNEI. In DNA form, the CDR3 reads TGTGCCAGCAGTGAGACCACTGGGACTGGTACGCAGTATTTT. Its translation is CASSETTGTGTQYF. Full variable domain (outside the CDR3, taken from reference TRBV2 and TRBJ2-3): EPEVTQTPSHQVTQMGQEVILRCVPISNHLYFYWYRQILGQKVEFLVSFYNNEISEKSEIFDDQFSVERPDGSNFTLKIRSTKLEDSAMYFCASSETTGTGTQYFGPGTRLTVL.

CDR3 amino acids: CSGQRWEKLFF. Written as DNA, the CDR3 is TGCAGTGGGCAAAGGTGGGAAAAACTGTTTTTT. This chain uses TRBV20-1 with TRBJ1-4; D remains unclear. The CDR3 totals 11 residues. V shed 7 bases and J shed 8 bases, with 11 bases lying between them. Germline assignment: CDR1 DFQATT and CDR2 SNEGSKA (reference sequence).

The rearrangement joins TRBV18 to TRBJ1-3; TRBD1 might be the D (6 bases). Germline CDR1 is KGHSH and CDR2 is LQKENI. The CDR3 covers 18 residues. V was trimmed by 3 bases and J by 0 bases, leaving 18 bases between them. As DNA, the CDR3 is TGTGCCAGCTCACCGACCTCTCAGGGGCTAAGCTCTGGAAACACCATATATTTT. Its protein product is CASSPTSQGLSSGNTIYF. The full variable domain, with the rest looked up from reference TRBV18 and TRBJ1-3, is NAGVMQNPRHLVRRRGQEARLRCSPMKGHSHVYWYRQLPEEGLKFMVYLQKENIIDESGMPKERFSAEFPKEGPSILRIQQVVRGDSAAYFCASSPTSQGLSSGNTIYFGEGSWLTVV.

The CDR3 sequence is CASSPQLTEAFF. CDR3 bases: TGTGCCAGCAGTCCCCAGCTCACTGAAGCTTTCTTT. J is TRBJ1-1 and V is TRBV28; D is undetermined. V was trimmed by 5 bases and J by 4 bases, leaving 8 bases between them. The length of the CDR3 is 12 residues. Germline V gives CDR1 MDHEN, CDR2 SYDVKM.

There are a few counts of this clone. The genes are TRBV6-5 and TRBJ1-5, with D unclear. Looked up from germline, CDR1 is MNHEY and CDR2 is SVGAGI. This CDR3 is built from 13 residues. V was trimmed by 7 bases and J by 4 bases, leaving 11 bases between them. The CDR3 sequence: CASISRENQPQHF. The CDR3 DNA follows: TGTGCCAGCATTTCGAGGGAGAATCAGCCCCAGCATTTT.

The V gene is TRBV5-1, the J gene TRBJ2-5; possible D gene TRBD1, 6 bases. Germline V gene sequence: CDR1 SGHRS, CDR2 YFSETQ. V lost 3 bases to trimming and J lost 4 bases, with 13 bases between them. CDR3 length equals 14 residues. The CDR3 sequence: CASSSGDIRETQYF. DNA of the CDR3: TGCGCCAGCAGCTCAGGGGACATTCGAGAGACCCAGTACTTC.

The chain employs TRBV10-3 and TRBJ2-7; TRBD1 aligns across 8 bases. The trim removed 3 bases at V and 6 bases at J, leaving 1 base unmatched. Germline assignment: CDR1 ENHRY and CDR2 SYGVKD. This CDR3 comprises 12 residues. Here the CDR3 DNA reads TGTGCCATCAGTGAAGACAGGGGCGAGCAGTACTTC. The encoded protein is CAISEDRGEQYF.

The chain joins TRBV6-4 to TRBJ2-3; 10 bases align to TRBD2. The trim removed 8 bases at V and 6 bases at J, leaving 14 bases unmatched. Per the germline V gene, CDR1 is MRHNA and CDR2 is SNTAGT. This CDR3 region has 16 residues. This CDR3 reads CASESGRAPKVDTQYF. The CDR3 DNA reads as TGTGCCAGCGAAAGCGGGAGGGCCCCAAAGGTCGATACGCAGTATTTT.

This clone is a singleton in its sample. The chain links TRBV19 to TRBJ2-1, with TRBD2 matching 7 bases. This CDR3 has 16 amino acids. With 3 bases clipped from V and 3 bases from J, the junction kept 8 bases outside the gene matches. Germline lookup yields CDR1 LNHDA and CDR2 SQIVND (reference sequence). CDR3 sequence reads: CASSILGLGVYNEQFF. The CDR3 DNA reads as TGTGCCAGTAGTATTTTAGGACTAGGCGTCTACAATGAGCAGTTCTTC.

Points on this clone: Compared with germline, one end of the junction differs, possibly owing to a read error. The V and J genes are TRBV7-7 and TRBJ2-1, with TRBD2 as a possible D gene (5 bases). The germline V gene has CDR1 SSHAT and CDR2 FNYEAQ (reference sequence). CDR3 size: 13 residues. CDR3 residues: CASSLHPGNEQFF. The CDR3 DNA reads TGTGCTAGCAGCCTTCACCCGGGGAATGAGCAGTTCTTC.

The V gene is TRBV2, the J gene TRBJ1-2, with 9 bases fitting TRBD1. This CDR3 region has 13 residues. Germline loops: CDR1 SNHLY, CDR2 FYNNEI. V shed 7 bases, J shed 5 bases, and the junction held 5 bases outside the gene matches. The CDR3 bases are TGTGCCAGCACACAGGGGGCAGGGTATGGCTACACCTTC. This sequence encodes CASTQGAGYGYTF. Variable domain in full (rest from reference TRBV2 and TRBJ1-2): EPEVTQTPSHQVTQMGQEVILRCVPISNHLYFYWYRQILGQKVEFLVSFYNNEISEKSEIFDDQFSVERPDGSNFTLKIRSTKLEDSAMYFCASTQGAGYGYTFGSGTRLTVV.